This TCR beta chain was found in a study of OX40 agonist ivuxolimab in advanced cancers. Clones were sequenced by immunoSEQ multiplex PCR, and TCRdb holds only the in-frame ones, with some missing. The repertoire holds about 58,000 clones, with approximately 91% as singletons. J gave up 12 bases and V 1 base, and 7 bases lay outside the gene matches. The CDR3 is 13 residues long. The chain carries TRBV5-3 and TRBJ1-2; 9 bases are a match to TRBD1. TRBV5-3 is reported as an ORF; its role is uncertain. The specimen comprised CD4+ or CD8+ T cells sorted from blood, sampled in a trial of the OX40 agonist ivuxolimab. The receptor was derived from an adult with an advanced solid tumor such as melanoma, head and neck, liver or kidney cancer. CDR3 residues: CARSLNGQGQDTF. As DNA, the CDR3 is TGTGCCAGAAGCTTGAACGGACAGGGGCAAGACACCTTC.